This T cell receptor beta chain was sequenced in a study of cytomegalovirus exposure and HLA in healthy donors. The PCR made use of 60 Vbeta and 13 Jbeta primers. Clones were read by immunoSEQ multiplex PCR, and TCRdb kept only the in-frame ones, dropping some. In total, the table holds under 250,000 clones. Germline V gives CDR1 SGHTA, CDR2 FQGTGA. The CDR3 length is 15 residues. The V end was cut by 4 bases, the J end by 2 bases, with 13 bases between. Sequences were obtained from PBMCs. V usage is TRBV7-3 and J usage is TRBJ2-3, with TRBD1 as a possible D gene (6 bases). The origin of this receptor is a girl between 2 and 10 years old in good health and CMV-seropositive. CDR3: CASSYKGGSTDTQYF. The CDR3 DNA follows: TGTGCCAGCAGCTATAAAGGGGGTTCCACAGATACGCAGTATTTT.